These T cell receptor beta chains were read from a single sample in a study of blood T cell repertoires in COVID-19. Using immunoSEQ multiplex PCR, the repertoire was profiled, and TCRdb retains in-frame clones only, with some absent. The sample carries tens of thousands of clones, roughly 85% recorded once. The specimen was peripheral blood. All receptors derive from a man aged 55-75 years with acute or convalescent COVID-19. Both conserved end residues are part of each CDR3. The order of the fields is clone size, J gene, V gene, D gene, CDR3 protein, CDR3 DNA. A D gene is named only where the DNA matches it firmly. The size entry is marked missing in some rows and otherwise reads once, few, many or a size class.

abundance: NA
j_gene: TRBJ1-5
v_gene: TRBV7-9
d_gene: NA
CDR3aa: CASSWFVGTQNGGNQPQHF
CDR3nt: TGTGCCAGCAGCTGGTTTGTTGGGACACAGAATGGTGGCAATCAGCCCCAGCATTTT

abundance: few
j_gene: TRBJ1-1
v_gene: TRBV5-8
d_gene: NA
CDR3aa: CASSLAPTRNTEAFF
CDR3nt: TGTGCCAGCAGCTTGGCACCTACTAGGAACACTGAAGCTTTCTTT

abundance: NA
j_gene: TRBJ1-5
v_gene: TRBV10-3
d_gene: NA
CDR3aa: CAISVNNQPQHF
CDR3nt: TGTGCCATCAGTGTTAACAATCAGCCCCAGCATTTT

abundance: NA
j_gene: TRBJ2-1
v_gene: TRBV29-1
d_gene: TRBD2
CDR3aa: CSVEGGLVSYNEQFF
CDR3nt: TGCAGCGTTGAAGGCGGACTAGTCTCCTACAATGAGCAGTTCTTC

abundance: NA
j_gene: TRBJ2-5
v_gene: TRBV19
d_gene: TRBD1
CDR3aa: CASSIGTGLGETQYF
CDR3nt: TGTGCCAGTAGTATAGGGACAGGGTTGGGAGAGACCCAGTACTTC

abundance: NA
j_gene: TRBJ2-5
v_gene: TRBV19
d_gene: TRBD1
CDR3aa: CASSMGWGKGAVRETQYF
CDR3nt: TGTGCCAGTAGTATGGGGTGGGGGAAGGGGGCTGTTCGGGAGACCCAGTACTTC

abundance: NA
j_gene: TRBJ1-2
v_gene: TRBV12-3/TRBV12-4
d_gene: NA
CDR3aa: CASSLSRGGYTF
CDR3nt: TGTGCCAGCAGTTTATCGCGAGGTGGCTACACCTTC

abundance: NA
j_gene: TRBJ2-2
v_gene: TRBV2
d_gene: TRBD2
CDR3aa: CASRLLAGGPGTGELFF
CDR3nt: TGTGCCAGCAGGCTACTAGCGGGGGGGCCGGGGACCGGGGAGCTGTTTTTT

abundance: NA
j_gene: TRBJ2-7
v_gene: TRBV28
d_gene: NA
CDR3aa: CASSLQEGEQYF
CDR3nt: TGTGCCAGCAGTCTACAGGAAGGCGAGCAGTACTTC

abundance: NA
j_gene: TRBJ2-3
v_gene: TRBV7-2
d_gene: TRBD2
CDR3aa: CASSLVAGANTDTQYF
CDR3nt: TGTGCCAGCAGCTTAGTAGCGGGGGCGAACACAGATACGCAGTATTTT

abundance: NA
j_gene: TRBJ2-2
v_gene: TRBV6-2/TRBV6-3
d_gene: TRBD2
CDR3aa: CASSYVASGVKTGELFF
CDR3nt: TGTGCCAGCAGTTACGTAGCTAGCGGGGTGAAGACCGGGGAGCTGTTTTTT

abundance: NA
j_gene: TRBJ2-3
v_gene: TRBV4-3
d_gene: TRBD2
CDR3aa: CASSQDRASGGAKPTDTQYF
CDR3nt: TGCGCCAGCAGCCAAGATAGGGCTAGCGGGGGAGCCAAACCCACAGATACGCAGTATTTT

abundance: NA
j_gene: TRBJ1-5
v_gene: TRBV5-1
d_gene: NA
CDR3aa: CASSLVGDNQPQHF
CDR3nt: TGCGCCAGCAGCTTGGTCGGGGACAATCAGCCCCAGCATTTT

abundance: NA
j_gene: TRBJ2-2
v_gene: TRBV3-1/TRBV3-2
d_gene: TRBD2
CDR3aa: CASSQAQGGTGELFF
CDR3nt: TGTGCCAGCAGCCAAGCGCAGGGAGGGACCGGGGAGCTGTTTTTT

abundance: NA
j_gene: TRBJ1-2
v_gene: TRBV11-2
d_gene: NA
CDR3aa: CASSLNGRPNYGYTF
CDR3nt: TGTGCCAGCAGCTTAAACGGCAGGCCAAACTATGGCTACACCTTC

abundance: once
j_gene: TRBJ1-6
v_gene: TRBV30
d_gene: NA
CDR3aa: CAWSVRTYQLSSYNSPLHF
CDR3nt: TGTGCCTGGAGTGTAAGGACATACCAACTAAGCTCCTATAATTCACCCCTCCACTTT

abundance: NA
j_gene: TRBJ1-5
v_gene: TRBV6-5
d_gene: NA
CDR3aa: CASRNRVLGNQPQHF
CDR3nt: TGTGCCAGCAGGAACAGGGTATTGGGCAATCAGCCCCAGCATTTT

abundance: NA
j_gene: TRBJ1-5
v_gene: TRBV3-1/TRBV3-2
d_gene: TRBD1
CDR3aa: CASSPDGTGLQHF
CDR3nt: TGTGCCAGCAGCCCAGACGGGACAGGGTTACAGCATTTT

abundance: few
j_gene: TRBJ1-2
v_gene: TRBV27
d_gene: NA
CDR3aa: CASSPGIAYGYTF
CDR3nt: TGTGCCAGCAGTCCGGGAATCGCCTATGGCTACACCTTC

abundance: NA
j_gene: TRBJ1-5
v_gene: TRBV4-2
d_gene: NA
CDR3aa: CASSQDIDIYQPQHF
CDR3nt: TGTGCCAGCAGCCAAGATATAGACATATATCAGCCCCAGCATTTT

abundance: NA
j_gene: TRBJ1-2
v_gene: TRBV6-5
d_gene: TRBD1
CDR3aa: CASSTGARLVGYTF
CDR3nt: TGTGCCAGCAGTACAGGGGCCAGGTTGGTTGGCTACACCTTC

abundance: NA
j_gene: TRBJ1-4
v_gene: TRBV5-1
d_gene: TRBD1
CDR3aa: CASSPGQGKATNEKLFF
CDR3nt: TGCGCCAGCAGCCCGGGACAGGGGAAGGCAACTAATGAAAAACTGTTTTTT

abundance: NA
j_gene: TRBJ2-3
v_gene: TRBV5-5
d_gene: NA
CDR3aa: CASSSGQISTDTQYF
CDR3nt: TGTGCCAGCAGCTCCGGACAGATCTCCACAGATACGCAGTATTTT

abundance: NA
j_gene: TRBJ2-2
v_gene: TRBV2
d_gene: NA
CDR3aa: CASNLDSRGGELFF
CDR3nt: TGTGCCAGCAACCTCGACAGCCGTGGCGGGGAGCTGTTTTTT

abundance: NA
j_gene: TRBJ1-2
v_gene: TRBV12-3/TRBV12-4
d_gene: NA
CDR3aa: CASSPLQGRGYTF
CDR3nt: TGTGCCAGCAGTCCCCTACAGGGAAGAGGCTACACCTTC

abundance: NA
j_gene: TRBJ1-6
v_gene: TRBV6-2/TRBV6-3
d_gene: NA
CDR3aa: CASSYRGRYVNSPLHF
CDR3nt: TGTGCCAGCAGTTACCGAGGCCGATACGTTAATTCACCCCTCCACTTT

abundance: once
j_gene: TRBJ2-3
v_gene: TRBV7-7
d_gene: TRBD1
CDR3aa: CASSAGGQASTDTQYF
CDR3nt: TGTGCTAGCAGCGCAGGCGGACAGGCATCCACAGATACGCAGTATTTT

abundance: NA
j_gene: TRBJ1-1
v_gene: TRBV29-1
d_gene: NA
CDR3aa: CSVVRWSIERDTEAFF
CDR3nt: TGCAGCGTTGTACGCTGGAGTATAGAACGAGACACTGAAGCTTTCTTT

abundance: NA
j_gene: TRBJ2-2
v_gene: TRBV11-3
d_gene: NA
CDR3aa: CASSQSTGELFF
CDR3nt: TGTGCCAGCAGCCAATCCACCGGGGAGCTGTTTTTT

abundance: NA
j_gene: TRBJ1-3
v_gene: TRBV25-1
d_gene: NA
CDR3aa: CASKRDTGPSGNTIYF
CDR3nt: TGTGCCAGCAAGAGGGACACCGGGCCTTCTGGAAACACCATATATTTT

abundance: NA
j_gene: TRBJ2-1
v_gene: TRBV5-1
d_gene: NA
CDR3aa: CASSPFSGEQFF
CDR3nt: TGCGCCAGCAGCCCCTTTAGTGGTGAGCAGTTCTTC

abundance: NA
j_gene: TRBJ2-5
v_gene: TRBV3-1/TRBV3-2
d_gene: NA
CDR3aa: CASSQYRAETQYF
CDR3nt: TGTGCCAGCAGCCAATACAGGGCAGAGACCCAGTACTTC

abundance: NA
j_gene: TRBJ2-4
v_gene: TRBV19
d_gene: NA
CDR3aa: CASSEQIAKNIQYF
CDR3nt: TGTGCCAGTAGCGAGCAAATAGCCAAAAACATTCAGTACTTC

abundance: NA
j_gene: TRBJ2-5
v_gene: TRBV5-4
d_gene: NA
CDR3aa: CASSLGPTGQETQYF
CDR3nt: TGTGCCAGCAGCTTGGGCCCTACCGGCCAAGAGACCCAGTACTTC

abundance: NA
j_gene: TRBJ1-4
v_gene: TRBV30
d_gene: TRBD1
CDR3aa: CAWSHGQGGIAGNEKLFF
CDR3nt: TGTGCCTGGAGTCATGGACAGGGAGGTATTGCGGGTAATGAAAAACTGTTTTTT

abundance: NA
j_gene: TRBJ1-4
v_gene: TRBV9
d_gene: TRBD1
CDR3aa: CASSVDRGNEKLFF
CDR3nt: TGTGCCAGCAGCGTAGACAGGGGTAATGAAAAACTGTTTTTT

abundance: NA
j_gene: TRBJ1-1
v_gene: TRBV19
d_gene: NA
CDR3aa: CASSIRRNTEAFF
CDR3nt: TGTGCCAGTAGTATACGTAGGAACACTGAAGCTTTCTTT

abundance: NA
j_gene: TRBJ1-1
v_gene: TRBV12-5
d_gene: TRBD1
CDR3aa: CASGDRGTEAFF
CDR3nt: TGTGCTAGTGGCGACAGGGGAACTGAAGCTTTCTTT

abundance: NA
j_gene: TRBJ1-5
v_gene: TRBV6-2/TRBV6-3
d_gene: NA
CDR3aa: CASSYSTGRQGYQPQHF
CDR3nt: TGTGCCAGCAGTTACTCGACGGGGAGGCAGGGCTATCAGCCCCAGCATTTT

abundance: NA
j_gene: TRBJ1-2
v_gene: TRBV12-3/TRBV12-4
d_gene: NA
CDR3aa: CASGGLGGYTF
CDR3nt: TGTGCCAGTGGAGGGTTGGGTGGCTACACCTTC

abundance: NA
j_gene: TRBJ1-2
v_gene: TRBV3-1/TRBV3-2
d_gene: TRBD1
CDR3aa: CASSQGGGWGYGYTF
CDR3nt: TGTGCCAGCAGCCAAGGAGGGGGCTGGGGCTATGGCTACACCTTC

abundance: few
j_gene: TRBJ2-3
v_gene: TRBV29-1
d_gene: TRBD2
CDR3aa: CSVRTSGGTDTQYF
CDR3nt: TGCAGCGTTCGGACTAGCGGGGGTACAGATACGCAGTATTTT

abundance: NA
j_gene: TRBJ2-2
v_gene: TRBV3-1/TRBV3-2
d_gene: NA
CDR3aa: CASTLGLGGTGELFF
CDR3nt: TGTGCCAGCACCCTGGGTCTCGGGGGCACCGGGGAGCTGTTTTTT

abundance: NA
j_gene: TRBJ2-5
v_gene: TRBV6-2/TRBV6-3
d_gene: NA
CDR3aa: CASSYGGQETQYF
CDR3nt: TGTGCCAGCAGTTACGGCGGCCAAGAGACCCAGTACTTC